The 7 T cell receptor beta chains below all came from one sample that was sequenced in a study of HIV-infected patients and healthy controls. Using its own MiXCR run on the 5' RACE reads, TCRdb lists one record per CDR3 protein. The sample has tens of thousands of distinct CDR3 sequences, about 19% seen once. The specimen sequenced was CD4+ T cells from blood. These receptors all come from a human donor in good health.

This clonotype was counted ten times or more. The rearrangement joins TRBV20-1 to TRBJ2-3, with D perhaps TRBD1 or TRBD2 (5 bases each). This CDR3 is built from 13 residues. The germline V and J ends were trimmed by 4 bases and 9 bases, with 17 bases remaining between them. Germline loops: CDR1 DFQATT, CDR2 SNEGSKA (reference sequence). In DNA form, the CDR3 reads TGCAGTGCTATGGGGCCGGGGCCTCCCACGCAGTATTTT. As protein: CSAMGPGPPTQYF.

The chain joins TRBV18 to TRBJ2-7, with TRBD2 matching over 12 bases. The CDR3 is 15 residues long. Germline V lookup: CDR1 KGHSH, CDR2 LQKENI. With 3 bases clipped from V and 4 bases from J, the junction kept 4 bases outside the gene matches. The chain's CDR3 is CASSPGLAGLYEQYF. CDR3 coding DNA: TGTGCCAGCTCACCGGGACTAGCGGGTCTGTACGAGCAGTACTTC.

The gene calls are TRBV20-1 and TRBJ1-2, with 7 bases aligning to TRBD1. V was pared by 3 bases and J by 7 bases, with 11 bases of the junction left unmatched. This CDR3 is built from 14 residues. Germline V gene data show CDR1 as DFQATT and CDR2 as SNEGSKA (reference sequence). In nucleotides, the CDR3 is TGCAGTGCTAGTGTGGCAGGGGGACTGGGTGGCTACACCTTC. Translated: CSASVAGGLGGYTF.

This clonotype was seen a handful of times. The CDR3 DNA reads TGTGCCAGCAGTTACGGGACAGGGAACACCGGGGAGCTGTTTTTT. Amino acids: CASSYGTGNTGELFF. The V call is TRBV6-2 or TRBV6-3, the J call TRBJ2-2, with TRBD1 matching over 8 bases. The CDR3 loop spans 15 amino acids. Trimming at V came to 2 bases and at J to 1 base, leaving 0 bases not matched to a gene. The germline V gene encodes CDR1 MNHEY and CDR2 SVGEGT.

This clonotype was counted many times. V gene TRBV10-3 combines with J gene TRBJ1-1; D call uncertain. There are 13 residues in the CDR3. The V and J ends lost 10 bases and 1 base respectively, with 13 bases between them. CDR1 is ENHRY, CDR2 SYGVKD, per germline. The DNA for the CDR3 is TGTGCCACCATACAACAGCAGAACACTGAAGCTTTCTTT. Translating gives CATIQQQNTEAFF.

This clonotype was seen many times. The J gene is TRBJ2-7, the V gene TRBV30, with D maybe TRBD2 (5 bases). Trimming took 1 base from V and 4 from J, leaving 20 bases between them. This CDR3 has 16 residues. Germline V gene lookup returns CDR1 GTSNPN and CDR2 SVGIG (reference sequence). CDR3 region: CAWSAPGVRYPYEQYF. CDR3 in DNA: TGTGCCTGGAGTGCTCCCGGGGTCAGGTACCCATACGAGCAGTACTTC.

This clonotype was counted many times. This rearrangement joins TRBV6-5 to TRBJ2-4; TRBD2 agrees at 8 bases. CDR1 is MNHEY and CDR2 is SVGAGI in the germline V gene. The CDR3 totals 15 residues. The J segment lost 7 bases and the V segment lost 6 bases, leaving 11 bases of the junction unmatched. The DNA of the CDR3 is TGTGCCAGCAGAAAGACAGTACTAGCGGATAACATTCAGTACTTC. Translating it yields CASRKTVLADNIQYF.